This TCR beta chain was sequenced in a study of cytomegalovirus exposure and HLA in healthy donors. As to this clone: No antigen is known for it.

There are 18 residues in the CDR3. Trimming cost V 5 bases and J 3 bases; bases outside gene matches: 7. Germline lookup yields CDR1 SGHTA and CDR2 FQGNSA. Overall study findings and caveats: According to a later analysis, TCR clusters from the first cohort tended to co-occur in the 100 to 150 validation repertoires.

Measured with immunoSEQ multiplex PCR; TCRdb has only the in-frame clones, and not every one. This table holds around 150,000 clones, less than 95% found once. This TCR was sampled from a woman between 18 and 29 years old in good health and CMV-seropositive. This sequence joins TRBV7-2 and TRBJ2-2; 15 bases map to TRBD2. The material sequenced was PBMCs. CDR3 DNA sequence: TGTGCCAGCAGCGCCGGGACTAGCGGGGGGTACGACACCGGGGAGCTGTTTTTT. Translated: CASSAGTSGGYDTGELFF.